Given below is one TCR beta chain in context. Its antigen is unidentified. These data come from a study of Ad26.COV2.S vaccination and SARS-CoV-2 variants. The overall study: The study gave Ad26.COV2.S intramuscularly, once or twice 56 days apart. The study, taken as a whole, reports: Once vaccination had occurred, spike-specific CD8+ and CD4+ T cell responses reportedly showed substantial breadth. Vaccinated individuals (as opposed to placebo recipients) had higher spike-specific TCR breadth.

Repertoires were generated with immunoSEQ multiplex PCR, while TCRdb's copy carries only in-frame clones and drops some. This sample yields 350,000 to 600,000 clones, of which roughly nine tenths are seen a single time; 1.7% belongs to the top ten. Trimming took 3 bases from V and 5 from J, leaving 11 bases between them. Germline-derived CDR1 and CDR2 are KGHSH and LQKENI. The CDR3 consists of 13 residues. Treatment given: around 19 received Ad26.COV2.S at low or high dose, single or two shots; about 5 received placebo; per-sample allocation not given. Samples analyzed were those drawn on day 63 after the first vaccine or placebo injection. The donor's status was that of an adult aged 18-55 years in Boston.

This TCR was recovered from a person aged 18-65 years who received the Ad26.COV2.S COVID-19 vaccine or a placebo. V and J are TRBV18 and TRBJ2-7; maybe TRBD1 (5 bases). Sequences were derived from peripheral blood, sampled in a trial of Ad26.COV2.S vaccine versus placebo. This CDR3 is CASSPSGPHEQYF. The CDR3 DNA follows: TGTGCCAGCTCACCTTCAGGGCCCCACGAGCAGTACTTC.